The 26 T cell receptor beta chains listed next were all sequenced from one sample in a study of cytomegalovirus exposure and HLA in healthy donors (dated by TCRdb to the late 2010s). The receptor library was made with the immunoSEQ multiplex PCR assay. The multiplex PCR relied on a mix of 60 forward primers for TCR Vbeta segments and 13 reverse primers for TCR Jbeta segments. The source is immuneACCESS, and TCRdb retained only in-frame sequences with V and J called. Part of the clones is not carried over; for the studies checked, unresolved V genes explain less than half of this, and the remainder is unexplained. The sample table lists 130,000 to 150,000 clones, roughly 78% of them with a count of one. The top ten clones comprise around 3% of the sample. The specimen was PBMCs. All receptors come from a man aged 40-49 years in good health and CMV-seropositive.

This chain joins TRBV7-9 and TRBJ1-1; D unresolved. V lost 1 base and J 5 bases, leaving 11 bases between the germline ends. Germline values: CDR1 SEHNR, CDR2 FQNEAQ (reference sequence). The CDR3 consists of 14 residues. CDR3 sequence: CASSLDFGETEAFF. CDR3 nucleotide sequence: TGTGCCAGCAGCTTAGACTTCGGGGAAACTGAAGCTTTCTTT. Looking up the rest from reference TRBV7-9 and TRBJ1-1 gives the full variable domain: DTGVSQNPRHKITKRGQNVTFRCDPISEHNRLYWYRQTLGQGPEFLTYFQNEAQLEKSRLLSDRFSAERPKGSFSTLEIQRTEQGDSAMYLCASSLDFGETEAFFGQGTRLTVV.

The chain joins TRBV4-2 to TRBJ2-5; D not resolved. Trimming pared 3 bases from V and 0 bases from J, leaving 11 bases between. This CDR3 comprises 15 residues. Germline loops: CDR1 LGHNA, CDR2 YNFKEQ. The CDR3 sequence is CASSQTTGNQETQYF. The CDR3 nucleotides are TGTGCCAGCAGCCAGACGACTGGCAACCAAGAGACCCAGTACTTC.

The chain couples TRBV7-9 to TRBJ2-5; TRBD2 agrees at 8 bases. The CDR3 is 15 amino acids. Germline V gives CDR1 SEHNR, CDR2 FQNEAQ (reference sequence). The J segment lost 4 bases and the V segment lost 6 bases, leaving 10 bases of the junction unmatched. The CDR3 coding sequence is TGTGCCAGCAGTTCACAAGCCGGGACTAGAGAGACCCAGTACTTC. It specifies CASSSQAGTRETQYF.

CDR3 in amino acids: CASSLDPWSSYEQYF. CDR3 nucleotide sequence: TGCGCCAGCAGCTTGGACCCGTGGAGCTCCTACGAGCAGTACTTC. This rearrangement joins TRBV5-1 to TRBJ2-7; D unclear. This CDR3 is 15 amino acids long. The germline V gene has CDR1 SGHRS and CDR2 YFSETQ. The ends were cut back, 0 bases at V and 0 bases at J, with 10 bases in the middle.

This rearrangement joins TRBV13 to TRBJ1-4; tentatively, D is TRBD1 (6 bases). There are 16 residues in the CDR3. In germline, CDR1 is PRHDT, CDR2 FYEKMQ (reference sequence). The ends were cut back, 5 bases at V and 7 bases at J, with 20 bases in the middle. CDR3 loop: CASSKKSGPRGEKLFF. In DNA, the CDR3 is TGTGCCAGCAGCAAAAAATCGGGGCCCAGGGGTGAAAAACTGTTTTTT.

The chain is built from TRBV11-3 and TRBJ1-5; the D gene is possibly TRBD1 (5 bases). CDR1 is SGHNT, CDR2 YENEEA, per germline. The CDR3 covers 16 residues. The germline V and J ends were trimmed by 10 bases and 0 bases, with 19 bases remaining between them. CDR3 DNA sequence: TGTGCCACCAATCCAGGACATACACATAGCAATCAGCCCCAGCATTTT. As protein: CATNPGHTHSNQPQHF.

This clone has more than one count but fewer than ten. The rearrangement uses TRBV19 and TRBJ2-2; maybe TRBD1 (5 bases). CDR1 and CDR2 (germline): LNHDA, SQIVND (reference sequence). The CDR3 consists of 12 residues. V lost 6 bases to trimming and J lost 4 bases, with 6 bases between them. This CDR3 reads CASRTVTGELFF. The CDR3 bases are TGTGCCAGTAGGACAGTCACCGGGGAGCTGTTTTTT.

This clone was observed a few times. The CDR3 bases are TGTGCGGCGGGAGGGCTCACAGATACGCAGTATTTT. Translated: CAAGGLTDTQYF. The chain is built from TRBV7-9 and TRBJ2-3; 9 bases map to TRBD2. Germline V CDR1 and CDR2: SEHNR, FQNEAQ (reference sequence). CDR3 length equals 12 residues.

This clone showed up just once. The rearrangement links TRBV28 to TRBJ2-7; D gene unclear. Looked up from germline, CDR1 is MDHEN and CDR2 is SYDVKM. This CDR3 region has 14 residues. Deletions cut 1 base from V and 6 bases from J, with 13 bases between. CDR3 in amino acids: CASSLLEDSREQYF. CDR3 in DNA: TGTGCCAGCAGTTTATTAGAAGACTCGCGCGAGCAGTACTTC.

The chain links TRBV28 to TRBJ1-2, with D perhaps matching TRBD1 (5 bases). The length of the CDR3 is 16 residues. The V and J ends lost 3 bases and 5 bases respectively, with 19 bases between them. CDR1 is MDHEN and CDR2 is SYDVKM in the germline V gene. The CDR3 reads CASSFVWRQTVYGYTF. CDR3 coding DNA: TGTGCCAGCAGTTTCGTTTGGCGACAGACAGTTTATGGCTACACCTTC.

The CDR3 loop reads CASSVRVINEQFF. The CDR3, as DNA: TGTGCCAGCAGTGTAAGAGTTATCAATGAGCAGTTCTTC. This sequence joins TRBV6-1 and TRBJ2-1, with no clear D. V was cut by 4 bases and J by 6 bases, with 10 bases left in between. CDR3 length equals 13 residues. CDR1 and CDR2 (germline): MNHNS, SASEGT.

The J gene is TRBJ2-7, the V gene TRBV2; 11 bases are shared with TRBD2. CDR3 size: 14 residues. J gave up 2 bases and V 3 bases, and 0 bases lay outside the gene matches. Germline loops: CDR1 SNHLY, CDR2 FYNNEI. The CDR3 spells CASSDSGRAYEQYF. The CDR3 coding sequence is TGTGCCAGCAGTGATAGCGGGAGGGCCTACGAGCAGTACTTC.

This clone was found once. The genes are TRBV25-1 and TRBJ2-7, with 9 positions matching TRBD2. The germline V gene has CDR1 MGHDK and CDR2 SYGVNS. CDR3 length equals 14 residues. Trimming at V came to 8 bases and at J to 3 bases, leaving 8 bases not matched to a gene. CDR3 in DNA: TGTGCCAGCGGGAATAGCGGGAGTGGCTACGAGCAGTACTTC. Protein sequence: CASGNSGSGYEQYF.

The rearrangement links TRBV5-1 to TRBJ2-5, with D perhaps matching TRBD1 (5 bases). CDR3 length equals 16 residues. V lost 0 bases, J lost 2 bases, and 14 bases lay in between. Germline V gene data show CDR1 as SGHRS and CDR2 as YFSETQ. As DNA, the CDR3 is TGCGCCAGCAGCTTGGTGGGGCGGCCGTCTCAAGAGACCCAGTACTTC. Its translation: CASSLVGRPSQETQYF.

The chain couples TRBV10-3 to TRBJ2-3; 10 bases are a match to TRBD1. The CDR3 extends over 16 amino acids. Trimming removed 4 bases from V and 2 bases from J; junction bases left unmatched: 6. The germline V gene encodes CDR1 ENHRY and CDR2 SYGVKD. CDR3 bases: TGTGCCATCAGTGGTCAGGGACAGGGGCCCACAGATACGCAGTATTTT. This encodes CAISGQGQGPTDTQYF.

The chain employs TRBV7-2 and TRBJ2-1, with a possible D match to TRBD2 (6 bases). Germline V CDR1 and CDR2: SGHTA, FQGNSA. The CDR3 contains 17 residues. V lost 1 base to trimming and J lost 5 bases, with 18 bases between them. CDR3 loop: CASSLGPPTAGNNEQFF. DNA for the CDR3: TGTGCCAGCAGCTTAGGCCCACCCACAGCGGGCAACAATGAGCAGTTCTTC.

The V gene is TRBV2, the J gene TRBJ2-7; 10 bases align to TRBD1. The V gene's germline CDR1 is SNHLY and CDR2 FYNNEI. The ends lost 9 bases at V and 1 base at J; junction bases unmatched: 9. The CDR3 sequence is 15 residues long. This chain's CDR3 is CARGGPGQGSYEQYF. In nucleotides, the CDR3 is TGTGCCAGGGGAGGGCCGGGACAGGGGTCCTACGAGCAGTACTTC.

Here the CDR3 DNA reads TGTGCCAGCAGCTTAGACCCCAGCGGGAGACCCTACGAGCAGTACTTC. Encoded protein: CASSLDPSGRPYEQYF. The chain uses TRBV11-2 and TRBJ2-5, with 8 positions matching TRBD2. The DNA end is more similar to TRBJ2-7, so the J call may be wrong. Germline CDR1 SGHAT, CDR2 FQNNGV. The CDR3 is 16 residues long.

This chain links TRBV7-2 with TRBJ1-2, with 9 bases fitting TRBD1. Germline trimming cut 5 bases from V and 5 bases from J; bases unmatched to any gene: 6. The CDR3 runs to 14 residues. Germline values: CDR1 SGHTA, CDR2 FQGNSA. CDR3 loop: CASSEGQGWYGYTF. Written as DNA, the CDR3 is TGTGCCAGCAGCGAAGGACAGGGGTGGTATGGCTACACCTTC. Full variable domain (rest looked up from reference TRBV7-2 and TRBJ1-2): GAGVSQSPSNKVTEKGKDVELRCDPISGHTALYWYRQSLGQGLEFLIYFQGNSAPDKSGLPSDRFSAERTGGSVSTLTIQRTQQEDSAVYLCASSEGQGWYGYTFGSGTRLTVV.

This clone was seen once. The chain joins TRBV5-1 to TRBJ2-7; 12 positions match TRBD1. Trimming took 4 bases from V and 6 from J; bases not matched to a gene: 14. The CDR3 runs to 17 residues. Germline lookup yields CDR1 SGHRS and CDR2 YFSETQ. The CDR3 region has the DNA TGCGCCAGCAGCCCCTTGGGACAGGGGGCGGTCGCGGGCGAGCAGTACTTC. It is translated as CASSPLGQGAVAGEQYF.

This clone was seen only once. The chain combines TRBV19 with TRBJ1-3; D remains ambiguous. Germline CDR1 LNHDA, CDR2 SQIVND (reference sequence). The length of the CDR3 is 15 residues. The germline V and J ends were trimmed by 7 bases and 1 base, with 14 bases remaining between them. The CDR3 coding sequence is TGTGCCAGTAACACGTCCCCCATTTCTGGAAACACCATATATTTT. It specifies CASNTSPISGNTIYF. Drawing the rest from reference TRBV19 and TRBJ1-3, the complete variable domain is DGGITQSPKYLFRKEGQNVTLSCEQNLNHDAMYWYRQDPGQGLRLIYYSQIVNDFQKGDIAEGYSVSREKKESFPLTVTSAQKNPTAFYLCASNTSPISGNTIYFGEGSWLTVV.

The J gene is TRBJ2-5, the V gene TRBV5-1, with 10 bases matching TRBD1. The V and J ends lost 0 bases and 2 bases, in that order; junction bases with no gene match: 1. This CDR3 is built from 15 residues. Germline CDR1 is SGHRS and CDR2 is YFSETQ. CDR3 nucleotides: TGCGCCAGCAGCTTGGGGGACAGGGGACAAGAGACCCAGTACTTC. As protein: CASSLGDRGQETQYF.

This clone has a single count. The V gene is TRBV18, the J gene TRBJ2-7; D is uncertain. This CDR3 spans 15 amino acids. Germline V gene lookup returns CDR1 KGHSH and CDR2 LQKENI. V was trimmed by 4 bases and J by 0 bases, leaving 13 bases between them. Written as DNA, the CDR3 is TGTGCCAGCTCACTCGAGACGGGTAGCTCCTACGAGCAGTACTTC. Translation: CASSLETGSSYEQYF.

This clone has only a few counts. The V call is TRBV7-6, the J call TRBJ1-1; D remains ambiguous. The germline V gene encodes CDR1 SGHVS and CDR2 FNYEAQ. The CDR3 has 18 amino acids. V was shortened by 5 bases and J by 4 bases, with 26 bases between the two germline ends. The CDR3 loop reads CASSDRDVSAMSGTEAFF. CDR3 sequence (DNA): TGTGCCAGCAGCGATAGGGATGTGAGCGCTATGAGCGGCACTGAAGCTTTCTTT.

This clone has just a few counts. The CDR3 coding sequence is TGTGCCAGCGCGCCAGGGGGTCCTAGCAATCAGCCCCAGCATTTT. Protein sequence: CASAPGGPSNQPQHF. The J gene is TRBJ1-5, the V gene TRBV11-2; 7 bases match TRBD1. From germline, CDR1 is SGHAT and CDR2 FQNNGV. Losses at the gene ends were 8 bases for V and 0 bases for J; bases not matched to a gene: 7. There are 15 residues in the CDR3. Full variable domain (missing parts from reference TRBV11-2 and TRBJ1-5): EAGVAQSPRYKIIEKRQSVAFWCNPISGHATLYWYQQILGQGPKLLIQFQNNGVVDDSQLPKDRFSAERLKGVDSTLKIQPAKLEDSAVYLCASAPGGPSNQPQHFGDGTRLSIL.

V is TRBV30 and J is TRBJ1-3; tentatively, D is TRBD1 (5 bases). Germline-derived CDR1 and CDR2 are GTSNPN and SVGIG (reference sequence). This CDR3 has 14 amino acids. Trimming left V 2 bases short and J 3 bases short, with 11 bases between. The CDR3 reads CAWSWGRGGNTIYF. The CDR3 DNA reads TGTGCCTGGAGTTGGGGGAGGGGTGGAAACACCATATATTTT.